The clone carrying this TCR beta chain was counted a single time. The target antigen is unknown. Looked up from germline, CDR1 is SGHVS and CDR2 is FQNEAQ. This CDR3 region has 15 residues. V shed 5 bases and J 6 bases; nucleotides not matched to a gene: 9. This sample is part of a study of T cell responses to AZD1222 COVID-19 vaccine. Study results and caveats: Spike-wide vaccine-associated CD4 TCRs dominated at 160-218 and 743-854.

Both about-4-week and about-12-week second-dose recipients were combined. Libraries were prepared by immunoSEQ multiplex PCR; TCRdb keeps only in-frame clonotypes and omits some of them. The repertoire holds 120,000 or so clones, with 84% as singletons. This sequence joins TRBV7-8 and TRBJ2-5; 10 bases line up with TRBD2. The sequenced sample was peripheral blood, obtained 28 days after the second AZD1222 dose. The TCR comes from an adult who received the AZD1222 COVID-19 vaccine. As DNA, the CDR3 is TGTGCCAGCAGCCTCAGCGGGGGGGCGCCTAAGACCCAGTACTTC. This codes for CASSLSGGAPKTQYF.